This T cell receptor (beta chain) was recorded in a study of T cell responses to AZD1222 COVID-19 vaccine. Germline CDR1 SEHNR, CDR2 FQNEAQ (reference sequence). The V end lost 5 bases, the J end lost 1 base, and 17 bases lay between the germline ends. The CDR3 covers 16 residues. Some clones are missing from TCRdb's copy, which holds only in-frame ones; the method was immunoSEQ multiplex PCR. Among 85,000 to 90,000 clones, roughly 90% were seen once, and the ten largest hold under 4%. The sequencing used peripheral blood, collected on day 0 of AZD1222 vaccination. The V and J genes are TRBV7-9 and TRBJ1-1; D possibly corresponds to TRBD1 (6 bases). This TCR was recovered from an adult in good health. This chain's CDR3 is CASSQYRQQGNTEAFF. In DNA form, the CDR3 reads TGTGCCAGCAGCCAATATCGCCAACAGGGGAACACTGAAGCTTTCTTT.